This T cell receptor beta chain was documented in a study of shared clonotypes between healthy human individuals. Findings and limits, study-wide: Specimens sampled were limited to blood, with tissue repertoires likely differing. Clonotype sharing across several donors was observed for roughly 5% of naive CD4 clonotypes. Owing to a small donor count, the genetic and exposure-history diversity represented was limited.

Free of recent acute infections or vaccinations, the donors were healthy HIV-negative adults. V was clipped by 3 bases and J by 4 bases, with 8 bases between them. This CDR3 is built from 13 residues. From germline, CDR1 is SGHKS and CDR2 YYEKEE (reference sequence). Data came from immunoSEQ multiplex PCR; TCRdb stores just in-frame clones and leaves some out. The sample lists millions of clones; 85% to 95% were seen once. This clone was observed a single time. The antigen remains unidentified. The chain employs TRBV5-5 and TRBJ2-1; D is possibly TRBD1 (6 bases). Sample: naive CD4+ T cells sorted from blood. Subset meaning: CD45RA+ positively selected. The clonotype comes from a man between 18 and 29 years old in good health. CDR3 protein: CASSSQGYNEQFF. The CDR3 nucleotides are TGTGCCAGCAGCTCACAGGGTTACAATGAGCAGTTCTTC.